Listed below are T cell receptor beta chains from one sample, sequenced in a study of response to subunit inactivated influenza vaccine. MiXCR, run by TCRdb on the RT-PCR reads, gives a single entry per CDR3 protein. Of 500,000 to 750,000 distinct CDR3 sequences detected, approximately 15% appear once; the ten largest clones hold over 8.5%. This specimen consisted of PBMCs from blood, obtained approximately 13 days after vaccination. The receptor set was obtained from a man in his forties or fifties who received an inactivated influenza vaccine. The CDR3 runs from the conserved cysteine through the conserved F or W.

v_call: TRBV4-3
cdr3_aa: CASSRSILNTEAFF

v_call: TRBV20-1
cdr3_aa: CSARDNSGAQETQYF

v_call: TRBV5-3
cdr3_aa: CASGGAIISGANVLTF

v_call: TRBV15
cdr3_aa: CATSSRGASYNEQFF

v_call: TRBV14
cdr3_aa: CASSQDSPQGGYYYYEQYF

v_call: TRBV29-1
cdr3_aa: CSVEGSLEGLAGYNEQFF

v_call: TRBV4-2
cdr3_aa: CASSQGGDSPLHF

v_call: TRBV9
cdr3_aa: CASKLAGGPGTQYF

v_call: TRBV12-3/TRBV12-4
cdr3_aa: CASSSTGLNTVEAFF

v_call: TRBV20-1
cdr3_aa: CSAIRRETEAFF

v_call: TRBV5-6
cdr3_aa: CASSFPGGFGYTF

v_call: TRBV24-1
cdr3_aa: CATTGTSGRFYEQYF

v_call: TRBV9
cdr3_aa: CASSVAVGRNYEQYF

v_call: TRBV7-9
cdr3_aa: CASSSDRSANTGELFF

v_call: TRBV11-2
cdr3_aa: CASSLDMAQGATQETQYF

v_call: TRBV11-2
cdr3_aa: CASGSSYEQYF

v_call: TRBV5-1
cdr3_aa: CASSLGSGMHEQYF

v_call: TRBV20-1
cdr3_aa: CSAGNGRADTGELFF

v_call: TRBV10-3
cdr3_aa: CATRNRGHQETQYF

v_call: TRBV15
cdr3_aa: CATSRGQGAVEGEQYF

v_call: TRBV28
cdr3_aa: CASKGTVGYEQYF

v_call: TRBV21-1
cdr3_aa: CASSKEPSGRRGEQFF

v_call: TRBV7-9
cdr3_aa: CASSLPAGTTDTQYF

v_call: TRBV4-3
cdr3_aa: CASSQGTDLRTDTQYF

v_call: TRBV7-9
cdr3_aa: CASSFFNSGEQFF

v_call: TRBV10-3
cdr3_aa: CAISESVGIETQYF

v_call: TRBV14
cdr3_aa: CASSPSSQVGGYNEQFF

v_call: TRBV6-2/TRBV6-3
cdr3_aa: CASRQTTGSNNSPLHF

v_call: TRBV28
cdr3_aa: CASSQLELSYNEQFF

v_call: TRBV20-1
cdr3_aa: CSARGDMANEKLFF

v_call: TRBV7-9
cdr3_aa: CASSFASSPTNEKLFF

v_call: TRBV12-3/TRBV12-4
cdr3_aa: CASSSDRLYGYTF

v_call: TRBV28
cdr3_aa: CASSATSGTFTDTQYF

v_call: TRBV30
cdr3_aa: CAWRTPGQGPRDTQYF

v_call: TRBV3-1
cdr3_aa: CASSQDQTQETQYF

v_call: TRBV29-1
cdr3_aa: CSAAAVVETQYF